These 7 T cell receptor beta chains were sequenced from one sample in a study of OX40 agonist ivuxolimab in advanced cancers. Repertoires were generated with immunoSEQ multiplex PCR, while TCRdb's copy carries only in-frame clones and drops some. The table includes around 50,000 clones, roughly 94% detected once. The sequences come from CD4+ or CD8+ T cells sorted from blood, collected in a trial of the OX40 agonist ivuxolimab. The receptor source for this set is an adult with an advanced solid tumor such as melanoma, head and neck, liver or kidney cancer.

This clone came up a few times. This chain connects TRBV5-1 to TRBJ1-1; no definite D call. CDR1 is SGHRS and CDR2 is YFSETQ in the germline V gene. With 4 bases removed from V and 1 base from J, the gap between germline ends came to 14 bases. There are 15 residues in the CDR3. Here the CDR3 reads CASSPSGSSNTEAFF. The CDR3 bases are TGCGCCAGCAGCCCCTCCGGCAGCTCGAACACTGAAGCTTTCTTT.

The V and J genes are TRBV5-1 and TRBJ2-7; D remains ambiguous. V lost 3 bases and J 6 bases, leaving 13 bases between the germline ends. Per the germline V gene, CDR1 is SGHRS and CDR2 is YFSETQ. The CDR3 covers 13 residues. CDR3 in DNA: TGCGCCAGCAGCTGGACGCCAGGAAGCGAGCAGTACTTC. This codes for CASSWTPGSEQYF.

In its sample, this clone was seen once. This sequence joins TRBV29-1 and TRBJ1-2; weak D call: TRBD1 (5 bases). The V and J ends lost 3 bases and 4 bases respectively, with 12 bases between them. This CDR3 comprises 13 residues. Germline-derived CDR1 and CDR2 are SQVTM and ANQGSEA. CDR3: CSVDVGLSYGYTF. The CDR3 coding sequence is TGCAGCGTTGATGTGGGACTCTCCTATGGCTACACCTTC.

The chain recombines TRBV19 with TRBJ1-4; TRBD1 matches 7 bases. In germline, CDR1 is LNHDA, CDR2 SQIVND (reference sequence). The ends lost 5 bases at V and 6 bases at J; junction bases unmatched: 9. The CDR3 is made up of 15 amino acids. CDR3 sequence reads: CASSFLGTADEKLFF. The CDR3 coding sequence is TGTGCCAGTAGTTTCCTCGGGACAGCAGATGAAAAACTGTTTTTT.

The rearrangement links TRBV4-2 to TRBJ2-1; D remains unclear. The CDR3 spans 14 residues. V lost 4 bases to trimming and J lost 9 bases, with 16 bases between them. Germline V gives CDR1 LGHNA, CDR2 YNFKEQ. CDR3 amino acids: CASSRLITLGEQFF. The CDR3 nucleotides read TGTGCCAGCAGCCGCCTAATTACCCTGGGTGAGCAGTTCTTC.

The rearrangement links TRBV27 to TRBJ2-7; possible D gene TRBD2, 6 bases. The V end lost 7 bases, the J end lost 0 bases, and 16 bases lay between the germline ends. The V gene's germline CDR1 is MNHEY and CDR2 SMNVEV (reference sequence). The CDR3 length is 15 residues. The CDR3 sequence: CASKVHGGSSYEQYF. Here the CDR3 DNA reads TGTGCCAGCAAGGTCCATGGGGGGAGCTCCTACGAGCAGTACTTC.

This clone has only one observation. V is TRBV28 and J is TRBJ2-5, with 12 bases aligning to TRBD1. V trimming: 5 bases; J trimming: 4 bases; junction bases outside the gene matches: 5. This CDR3 region has 15 residues. Per the germline V gene, CDR1 is MDHEN and CDR2 is SYDVKM. The CDR3 nucleotides read TGTGCCAGCAGTATGGGGACAGGGGGCGTAGAGACCCAGTACTTC. Translated: CASSMGTGGVETQYF.